This TCR beta chain was identified in a study of T cell responses to AZD1222 COVID-19 vaccine. Comment on this clone: Its target is unknown.

Clones were sequenced by immunoSEQ multiplex PCR, and TCRdb holds only the in-frame ones, with some missing. The sample has about 180,000 clones, 88% seen once. Points from the study as a whole: Dominant CD4 TCR responses targeted spike regions 160-218 and 743-854.

The ends lost 4 bases at V and 4 bases at J; junction bases unmatched: 5. The germline gives CDR1 LNHDA, CDR2 SQIVND (reference sequence). The CDR3 runs to 15 residues. Sequenced here: peripheral blood, sampled 28 days after the second AZD1222 dose. V usage is TRBV19 and J usage is TRBJ2-2; 8 nucleotides agree with TRBD1. This receptor was taken from an adult who received the AZD1222 COVID-19 vaccine. The CDR3 DNA reads as TGTGCCAGTAGTAGACAGGGGAATCCCACCGGGGAGCTGTTTTTT. Protein: CASSRQGNPTGELFF.